The present TCR beta chain was sequenced within a study of CD8 T cells in ankylosing spondylitis. Germline lookup yields CDR1 LNHNV and CDR2 YYDKDF (reference sequence). This CDR3 is 17 amino acids long. V shed 2 bases and J 4 bases; nucleotides not matched to a gene: 10. Overall study results and limits: A TCR beta motif of eight highly homologous variants appeared characteristic of ankylosing spondylitis blood.

This clonotype appeared a few times. Its antigen is as yet unknown. MiXCR was run by TCRdb on the 5' RACE reads, yielding one entry per CDR3 protein. The data hold approximately 540,000 distinct CDR3 sequences, with over 9.5% observed a single time. The chain joins TRBV15 to TRBJ2-1; TRBD2 agrees at 8 bases. This sequence originates from a male donor with ankylosing spondylitis. The source material was blood, either unsorted or a sorted T cell fraction (not recorded which). In DNA form, the CDR3 reads TGTGCCACCAGCAGACTCACACGAGCGGGAGTATACAATGAGCAGTTCTTC. This encodes CATSRLTRAGVYNEQFF.